Below are 21 T cell receptor beta chains sequenced from a single sample in a study of glioma-infiltrating T cells. Amplification of TCR alpha and beta CDR3 regions from RNA used iRepertoire nested multiplex PCR. MiXCR was run by TCRdb on the multiplex PCR reads, yielding one entry per CDR3 protein. The sample lists approximately 120,000 distinct CDR3 sequences; 20% to 30% were seen once. Input material: glioma tissue, nonneoplastic brain tissue, or PBMCs (not recorded which). These TCRs come from a human donor with low-grade glioma or glioblastoma, undergoing nonglioma brain surgery, or in good health (not recorded which).

The table lists this clonotype with many counts. V usage is TRBV6-5 and J usage is TRBJ2-3, with D possibly being TRBD2 (5 bases). V was cut by 2 bases and J by 2 bases, with 17 bases left in between. In germline, CDR1 is MNHEY, CDR2 SVGAGI. The CDR3 is 17 residues long. The CDR3 bases are TGTGCCAGCAGTTACGGGATGGCTAGCCGATCCACAGATACGCAGTATTTT. It specifies CASSYGMASRSTDTQYF.

This clonotype was counted ten times or more. The chain employs TRBV2 and TRBJ2-1; TRBD1 aligns across 9 bases. This CDR3 region has 14 residues. Germline V gene data show CDR1 as SNHLY and CDR2 as FYNNEI. Trimming took 3 bases from V and 8 from J; bases not matched to a gene: 5. The CDR3 sequence: CASSELGQGYEQFF. CDR3 coding DNA: TGTGCCAGCAGTGAGTTGGGACAGGGATATGAGCAGTTCTTC.

This clonotype was seen just once. Being one base from a much bigger clone, this may be a read error. The chain joins TRBV9 to TRBJ2-3; possibly TRBD2 for D (5 bases). CDR3 length: 15 amino acids. The germline gives CDR1 SGDLS, CDR2 YYNGEE. In DNA form, the CDR3 reads TGTGCCAGCAGCGTAGCTCCGGCTAGCACAGATAAGCAGTATTTT. Translation: CASSVAPASTDKQYF.

This clonotype was seen many times. V usage is TRBV29-1 and J usage is TRBJ1-4; D gene uncertain. Trimming left V 7 bases short and J 6 bases short, with 15 bases between. Germline CDR1 and CDR2: SQVTM and ANQGSEA. The CDR3 contains 13 residues. This CDR3 reads CSGLAAGHEKLFF. CDR3 bases: TGCAGCGGTCTGGCGGCGGGTCATGAAAAACTGTTTTTT.

This clonotype was seen repeatedly, ten times or more. In nucleotides, the CDR3 is TGTGCCAGCAGCTTGGATGTAGATACGCAGTATTTT. Its translation is CASSLDVDTQYF. This rearrangement joins TRBV5-4 to TRBJ2-3; D is unclear. Trimming shortened V by 0 bases and J by 5 bases, and 4 bases separated the two germline ends. CDR1 is SGHNT, CDR2 YYREEE, per germline (reference sequence). The CDR3 sequence is 12 residues long.

This clonotype was picked up many times. The V gene is TRBV12-3 or TRBV12-4, the J gene TRBJ1-5; TRBD1 matches 7 bases. The CDR3 consists of 15 residues. The V gene end was trimmed by 1 base and the J gene end by 4 bases; junction bases not matched to a gene: 4. This CDR3 is CASSLEAGGNQPQHF. The CDR3, as DNA: TGTGCCAGCAGTTTAGAGGCAGGGGGAAATCAGCCCCAGCATTTT.

Concerning this clonotype: A much larger clone lies a single base off, so this may be a read error. V usage is TRBV3-1 and J usage is TRBJ1-1, with D hard to call. There are 11 residues in the CDR3. Germline CDR1 and CDR2: LGHDT and YNNKEL (reference sequence). The V and J ends lost 5 bases and 8 bases respectively, with 9 bases between them. The CDR3 protein is CASSYDDEAFF. The CDR3 DNA follows: TGTGCCAGCAGCTACGATGACGAAGCTTTCTTT.

This clonotype was found many times. The chain has TRBV4-1 and TRBJ2-2, with D possibly TRBD1 on 6 matching bases. The germline V gene encodes CDR1 MGHRA and CDR2 YSYEKL. The CDR3 is 15 amino acids. V was cut by 2 bases and J by 5 bases, with 12 bases left in between. For the CDR3, the DNA is TGCGCCAGCAGCCAACTACTCAGGGGTACCGGGGAGCTGTTTTTT. It translates to CASSQLLRGTGELFF.

Notes on this clonotype: A much larger clone lies a single base off, so this may be a read error. This is likely a read error, given that the CDR3 carries no conserved phenylalanine or tryptophan at its end. The V and J genes are TRBV7-9 and TRBJ2-1; possible D gene TRBD2, 5 bases. Trimming left V 6 bases short and J 8 bases short, with 11 bases between. This CDR3 is built from 12 residues. CDR1 is SEHNR, CDR2 FQNEAQ, per germline (reference sequence). The CDR3, as DNA: TGTGCCAGCAGTTTCACTAGTTATGAGCAGTTCCTC. Its translation is CASSFTSYEQFL.

Concerning this clonotype itself: A much larger clone differs by one base, so this may be a read error. The rearrangement links TRBV29-1 to TRBJ1-3; 7 positions agree with TRBD1. CDR1 and CDR2 (germline): SQVTM, ANQGSEA. CDR3 size: 14 residues. CDR3 residues: CSVDLTGNGSTIYF. The CDR3 DNA reads TGCAGCGTGGACCTGACAGGGAATGGAAGCACCATATATTTT.

This clonotype was seen at least ten times. The chain links TRBV4-2 to TRBJ2-7; D is ambiguous. The CDR3 loop spans 14 amino acids. The V and J ends lost 0 bases and 8 bases respectively, with 14 bases between them. CDR1 is LGHNA, CDR2 YNFKEQ, per germline. The CDR3 loop is CASSQEGQIIKQYF. The CDR3 DNA reads as TGTGCCAGCAGCCAAGAAGGGCAGATTATTAAGCAGTACTTC.

This clonotype was seen at least ten times. The chain carries TRBV4-3 and TRBJ1-1; a possible D gene is TRBD1 (5 bases). Per germline, CDR1 LGHNA and CDR2 YSLEER. V lost 4 bases to trimming and J lost 5 bases, with 11 bases between them. CDR3 length: 13 residues. This chain's CDR3 is CASSLTTGTEAFF. The CDR3 DNA reads TGCGCCAGCAGCCTCACCACAGGTACTGAAGCTTTCTTT.

This clonotype was found many times. The chain carries TRBV6-1 and TRBJ1-2; D not certain. V lost 1 base and J lost 8, with 14 bases in between. The CDR3 loop spans 14 amino acids. Germline CDR1 reads MNHNS; CDR2 reads SASEGT. DNA for the CDR3: TGTGCCAGCAGTGAAGGCCCCTTTTCCGTCGGCTACACCTTC. Translating gives CASSEGPFSVGYTF.

In its sample, this clonotype was seen many times. The chain joins TRBV7-2 to TRBJ1-4; TRBD1 is a possible D gene (6 bases). Trimming removed 3 bases from V and 6 bases from J, with 8 bases in between. The CDR3 spans 13 residues. Germline V gene sequence: CDR1 SGHTA, CDR2 FQGNSA. The CDR3 region is CASSFNRDEKLFF. CDR3 sequence (DNA): TGTGCCAGCAGCTTCAACAGGGATGAAAAACTGTTTTTT.

This chain connects TRBV25-1 to TRBJ2-3; no firm D call. Trimming removed 2 bases at V and 1 base at J, with 7 bases between. Germline assignment: CDR1 MGHDK and CDR2 SYGVNS. This CDR3 has 14 amino acids. CDR3 sequence reads: CASSEEPGTDTQYF. The CDR3 DNA reads as TGTGCCAGCAGTGAAGAACCAGGCACAGATACGCAGTATTTT.

Concerning this clonotype itself: A much bigger clone sits one base away, suggesting this may be a read error. This chain connects TRBV4-1 to TRBJ2-1; D remains unclear. Germline V gives CDR1 MGHRA, CDR2 YSYEKL. Trimming pared 0 bases from V and 10 bases from J, leaving 19 bases between. The CDR3 is made up of 16 amino acids. The CDR3 here is CASSQEREDPSYEQFF. The DNA for the CDR3 is TGCGCCAGCAGCCAAGAGCGAGAAGACCCCTCCTACGAGCAGTTCTTC.

This clonotype was seen many times. The genes are TRBV6-2 or TRBV6-3 and TRBJ2-2; D tentatively reads TRBD1 or TRBD2 (5 bases each). CDR3 size: 15 residues. The V gene lost 7 bases and the J gene lost 5 bases, with 17 bases spanning the gap. Per the germline V gene, CDR1 is MNHEY and CDR2 is SVGEGT. CDR3 nucleotides: TGTGCCAGCACCCGACTCGGGGCAGTAACCGGGGAGCTGTTTTTT. Amino acid sequence: CASTRLGAVTGELFF.

This clonotype has ten or more counts. J is TRBJ2-3 and V is TRBV10-1; 9 nucleotides match TRBD1. Trimming took 3 bases from V and 4 from J; bases not matched to a gene: 5. The germline gives CDR1 WNHNN, CDR2 SYGVQD (reference sequence). The CDR3 loop spans 15 amino acids. The CDR3 DNA sequence: TGCGCCAGCAGTGACTACGGGACAGGGCCAGATACGCAGTATTTT. Protein sequence: CASSDYGTGPDTQYF.

As to this clonotype: A much larger clone differs from this one at a single base, so this may be a read error. This rearrangement joins TRBV5-1 to TRBJ1-1; D might be TRBD1 (6 bases). There are 15 residues in the CDR3. Germline values: CDR1 SGHRS, CDR2 YFSETQ. The CDR3 spells CASRLVGGRGTEAFF. For the CDR3, the DNA is TGCGCCAGCAGATTGGTCGGGGGGCGGGGCACTGAAGCTTTCTTT.

This clonotype has a count of ten or more. The J gene is TRBJ2-7, the V gene TRBV6-2 or TRBV6-3; D gene uncertain. V lost 0 bases and J 3 bases, leaving 9 bases between the germline ends. CDR1 is MNHEY, CDR2 SVGEGT, per germline. CDR3 length: 14 amino acids. CDR3 region: CASSYSGELYEQYF. DNA for the CDR3: TGTGCCAGCAGTTACTCGGGTGAACTCTACGAGCAGTACTTC.

Ten or more counts support this clonotype. This sequence joins TRBV27 and TRBJ1-5; no definite D call. Germline V gives CDR1 MNHEY, CDR2 SMNVEV (reference sequence). V gave up 3 bases and J gave up 5 bases, with 11 bases separating them. CDR3 length: 14 amino acids. The chain's CDR3 is CASSFMRGYQPQHF. The DNA for the CDR3 is TGTGCCAGCAGTTTTATGAGAGGTTATCAGCCCCAGCATTTT.